Below are 18 T cell receptor beta chains sequenced from a single sample in a study of T cell responses to AZD1222 COVID-19 vaccine. Data came from immunoSEQ multiplex PCR; TCRdb stores just in-frame clones and leaves some out. The data hold approximately 140,000 clones, with 94% observed a single time. The specimen comprised peripheral blood, sampled on day 0 of AZD1222 vaccination. The receptor set was obtained from an adult in good health.

The rearrangement joins TRBV27 to TRBJ1-5; 7 nucleotides match TRBD1. Germline trimming cut 6 bases from V and 4 bases from J; bases unmatched to any gene: 9. Germline values: CDR1 MNHEY, CDR2 SMNVEV (reference sequence). There are 15 residues in the CDR3. The CDR3 nucleotides are TGTGCCAGCAGCTTAGGGGCAGGGGGTAATCAGCCCCAGCATTTT. Translated: CASSLGAGGNQPQHF.

The chain employs TRBV2 and TRBJ1-6, with D perhaps TRBD1 (5 bases). From germline, CDR1 is SNHLY and CDR2 FYNNEI. CDR3 length: 16 residues. Trimming pared 1 base from V and 10 bases from J, leaving 17 bases between. CDR3 DNA: TGTGCCAGCAGTGAAGTGGGCGGCAGGGTGAGATCACCCCTCCACTTT. Its protein product is CASSEVGGRVRSPLHF.

This clone was counted a single time. The chain links TRBV9 to TRBJ2-3; D possibly corresponds to TRBD2 (6 bases). V lost 0 bases, J lost 4 bases, and 12 bases lay in between. The germline V gene has CDR1 SGDLS and CDR2 YYNGEE. This CDR3 contains 15 residues. CDR3 in DNA: TGTGCCAGCAGCGTAGCCGGGGGTGTGGCAGATACGCAGTATTTT. Protein sequence: CASSVAGGVADTQYF.

The genes are TRBV5-6 and TRBJ1-1; 7 bases are shared with TRBD1. Unmatched junction bases numbered 2, after V lost 3 bases and J lost 0 bases. The length of the CDR3 is 14 residues. Looked up from germline, CDR1 is SGHDT and CDR2 is YYEEEE. In DNA, the CDR3 is TGTGCCAGCAGCTGGGACAGATTGAACACTGAAGCTTTCTTT. It specifies CASSWDRLNTEAFF.

The chain recombines TRBV27 with TRBJ2-1, with 10 bases lining up with TRBD2. After removal of 6 bases from V and 7 bases from J, the junction contained 12 bases not matched to a gene. The CDR3 is 16 amino acids. CDR1 is MNHEY, CDR2 SMNVEV, per germline (reference sequence). The CDR3 reads CASRTTAGTSVNEQFF. Written as DNA, the CDR3 is TGTGCCAGCAGAACTACTGCCGGGACTAGCGTTAATGAGCAGTTCTTC.

The V call is TRBV10-2, the J call TRBJ1-2, with a weak D call TRBD1 (6 bases). CDR1 and CDR2 from the germline V gene are WSHSY and SAAADI. The CDR3 totals 14 residues. V gave up 4 bases and J gave up 3 bases, with 12 bases separating them. The CDR3 sequence is CASSALQGDYGYTF. The CDR3 coding sequence is TGCGCCAGCAGTGCCCTACAGGGCGACTATGGCTACACCTTC.

Only a few counts were recorded for this clone. The rearrangement links TRBV29-1 to TRBJ1-5; D is unresolved. The CDR3 has 15 amino acids. Between the trimmed V and J ends, which lost 4 bases and 2 bases, there was a span of 15 bases. Germline V CDR1 and CDR2: SQVTM, ANQGSEA. CDR3 DNA sequence: TGCAGCGTTGGGGATGGGATTTTGGGCAATCAGCCCCAGCATTTT. It codes for CSVGDGILGNQPQHF.

This chain connects TRBV4-2 to TRBJ1-1; TRBD1 might be the D (6 bases). Germline-derived CDR1 and CDR2 are LGHNA and YNFKEQ. The V end was cut by 0 bases, the J end by 8 bases, with 13 bases between. The CDR3 has 14 residues. DNA of the CDR3: TGTGCCAGCAGCCAAGATATTAGAACAGGGGAAGCTTTCTTT. Protein: CASSQDIRTGEAFF.

The chain recombines TRBV23-1 with TRBJ2-3; 10 bases fit TRBD2. TRBV23-1 is placed among ORFs of uncertain function. The CDR3 totals 21 residues. The V and J ends lost 0 bases and 0 bases, in that order; junction bases with no gene match: 15. CDR3 protein: CASSQSTIRLAGEISTDTQYF. The CDR3 nucleotides are TGCGCCAGCAGTCAATCAACTATCAGGCTAGCGGGAGAGATCAGCACAGATACGCAGTATTTT.

The chain is built from TRBV10-1 and TRBJ1-2; D is unresolved. V lost 3 bases and J lost 2, with 16 bases in between. There are 16 residues in the CDR3. Germline lookup yields CDR1 WNHNN and CDR2 SYGVQD (reference sequence). As DNA, the CDR3 is TGCGCCAGCAGTGAATCCACCGGTGGCTTGAACTATGGCTACACCTTC. It yields the protein CASSESTGGLNYGYTF.

The table lists this clone with a count of one. The chain joins TRBV11-2 to TRBJ2-1; unclear D gene. The CDR3 extends over 13 amino acids. The germline gives CDR1 SGHAT, CDR2 FQNNGV. Trimming removed 1 base from V and 10 bases from J, with 11 bases in between. As DNA, the CDR3 is TGTGCCAGCAGCTTAGGAGGTATTGCGGAGCAGTTCTTC. Translation: CASSLGGIAEQFF.

The DNA of the CDR3 is TGTGCCAGCAGCCCGCTCACAGGGTTGGACACCGGGGAGCTGTTTTTT. As protein: CASSPLTGLDTGELFF. The chain links TRBV7-6 to TRBJ2-2; tentatively, D is TRBD1 (6 bases). The CDR3 has 16 amino acids. The V and J ends lost 5 bases and 3 bases respectively, with 16 bases between them. CDR1 is SGHVS and CDR2 is FNYEAQ in the germline V gene.

The rearrangement uses TRBV7-8 and TRBJ2-1; no definite D call. CDR1 and CDR2 from the germline V gene are SGHVS and FQNEAQ. The CDR3 extends over 11 amino acids. The V end was cut by 10 bases, the J end by 8 bases, with 12 bases between. The CDR3 DNA reads as TGTGCCACCTCCCCGAGGTATGAGCAGTTCTTC. Translating it yields CATSPRYEQFF.

This chain uses TRBV6-8 with TRBJ1-5, with 7 positions matching TRBD1. CDR1 is MNHGY and CDR2 is SAAAGT in the germline V gene. This CDR3 has 23 residues. V was clipped by 2 bases and J by 0 bases; unmatched bases: 25. CDR3 sequence (DNA): TGTGCCAGCAGTTACCCCGCCTCCCCTCTCACCGGGACAGCGGGTCCTAGCAATCAGCCCCAGCATTTT. Translation gives CASSYPASPLTGTAGPSNQPQHF.

The chain has TRBV6-2 or TRBV6-3 and TRBJ1-4, with 7 bases that match TRBD1. Per the germline V gene, CDR1 is MNHEY and CDR2 is SVGEGT. This CDR3 spans 17 amino acids. With V trimmed by 0 bases and J by 1 base, 5 bases remained unmatched. The CDR3 DNA is TGTGCCAGCAGTTACTCAAGGACAGGAGGAACTAATGAAAAACTGTTTTTT. This codes for CASSYSRTGGTNEKLFF.

The rearrangement uses TRBV30 and TRBJ1-1; perhaps TRBD1 as D (6 bases). Germline V CDR1 and CDR2: GTSNPN, SVGIG (reference sequence). Between the trimmed V and J ends, which lost 4 bases and 6 bases, there was a span of 9 bases. The CDR3 length is 11 residues. The CDR3 spells CAWNRVAEAFF. DNA of the CDR3: TGTGCCTGGAACAGGGTGGCTGAAGCTTTCTTT.

The rearrangement joins TRBV5-3 to TRBJ2-1, with TRBD2 matching 11 bases. TRBV5-3 is an ORF, with its function uncertain. The CDR3 extends over 17 amino acids. Germline trimming cut 6 bases from V and 7 bases from J; bases unmatched to any gene: 15. CDR3 in DNA: TGTGCCAGAACTTTGTCCTTGACTAGCGGGATAGGTAATGAGCAGTTCTTC. Translated, it gives CARTLSLTSGIGNEQFF.

The rearrangement joins TRBV19 to TRBJ1-2, with a possible D match to TRBD1 (5 bases). There are 15 residues in the CDR3. V dropped 9 bases and J dropped 2 bases, with 19 bases sitting between them. Looked up from germline, CDR1 is LNHDA and CDR2 is SQIVND (reference sequence). This CDR3 reads CASQEARDGNYGYTF. The CDR3 DNA follows: TGTGCCAGCCAGGAGGCCAGGGACGGAAACTATGGCTACACCTTC.